These 29 T cell receptor beta chains were sequenced from one sample in a study of T cell repertoires in cytomegalovirus infection. TCRdb ran MiXCR on the reads and lists one entry per CDR3 protein. Of around 210,000 distinct CDR3 sequences listed, 5% to 8.5% were seen once; the top ten hold about 6.3%. Sequencing used PBMCs. Receptor source: a human donor in good health (CMV status not recorded). Some clones in this sample may be carry-over from other donors' samples.

This clonotype has a count of ten or more. The CDR3 is CASSARPSTGAKNEQYF. For the CDR3, the DNA is TGTGCCAGCAGCGCCCGTCCCTCCACAGGGGCTAAAAACGAGCAGTACTTC. This chain uses TRBV9 with TRBJ2-7, with 7 nucleotides matching TRBD1. Looked up from germline, CDR1 is SGDLS and CDR2 is YYNGEE. V lost 3 bases and J lost 5; bases outside the gene matches: 17. The CDR3 runs 17 residues.

As regards this clonotype: The junction does not match germline at one end; this may be a read error. The chain uses TRBV20-1 and TRBJ1-6, with a tentative D call TRBD1 (6 bases). This CDR3 is built from 16 residues. Germline V gene lookup returns CDR1 DFQATT and CDR2 SNEGSKA (reference sequence). CDR3 DNA sequence: TGCAGTGCTAGAGCCCCTCCGCAAGGGGGGGATTCGCCCCTCCACTTT. Protein product: CSARAPPQGGDSPLHF.

The sample holds many counts of this clonotype. The V and J genes are TRBV27 and TRBJ1-2; 8 bases agree with TRBD1. The germline CDR1 and CDR2 sequences are MNHEY and SMNVEV (reference sequence). The CDR3 spans 16 residues. Germline trimming cut 5 bases from V and 3 bases from J; bases unmatched to any gene: 11. CDR3 DNA: TGTGCCAGCAGTGAACTCTCAGGGGGCGCGGACTATGGCTACACCTTC. Its protein product is CASSELSGGADYGYTF.

This clonotype was counted only a few times. The chain is built from TRBV20-1 and TRBJ1-2; TRBD1 is a possible D gene (5 bases). CDR1 DFQATT and CDR2 SNEGSKA come from the germline V gene (reference sequence). The V and J ends lost 0 bases and 0 bases respectively, with 17 bases between them. The CDR3 is 17 residues long. CDR3 coding DNA: TGCAGTGCTAGAGATATTTCAGGGATCGCTGCTAACTATGGCTACACCTTC. Protein sequence: CSARDISGIAANYGYTF.

V gene TRBV6-2 or TRBV6-3 combines with J gene TRBJ1-5; 11 bases are a match to TRBD1. V shed 4 bases and J 7 bases; nucleotides not matched to a gene: 9. CDR1 is MNHEY, CDR2 SVGEGT, per germline. This CDR3 has 16 residues. CDR3 in DNA: TGTGCCAGCAGTTCCTTTGGACAGGGGGCTTACCAGCCCCAGCATTTT. It specifies CASSSFGQGAYQPQHF.

The sample holds many counts of this clonotype. The rearrangement uses TRBV27 and TRBJ2-1; D possibly corresponds to TRBD1 (7 bases). The V gene's germline CDR1 is MNHEY and CDR2 SMNVEV (reference sequence). V was trimmed by 0 bases and J by 6 bases, leaving 12 bases between them. The CDR3 is made up of 15 amino acids. CDR3 in amino acids: CASSLSSRGANEQFF. For the CDR3, the DNA is TGTGCCAGCAGTTTATCGAGCAGGGGGGCCAATGAGCAGTTCTTC.

This clonotype was detected many times. This chain uses TRBV6-1 with TRBJ1-5, with D unresolved. Per the germline V gene, CDR1 is MNHNS and CDR2 is SASEGT. This CDR3 has 13 residues. The V and J ends lost 4 bases and 3 bases respectively, with 7 bases between them. CDR3 sequence reads: CASSVVSNQPQHF. The CDR3 DNA is TGTGCCAGCAGTGTGGTGTCCAATCAGCCCCAGCATTTT.

This clonotype has a count of ten or more. The DNA for the CDR3 is TGTGCCAGCAGTTACGGACAGGGGAATGGAGGCTACACCTTC. Amino acid sequence: CASSYGQGNGGYTF. The chain couples TRBV6-6 to TRBJ1-2; TRBD1 aligns across 9 bases. The germline V gene has CDR1 MNHNY and CDR2 SVGAGI (reference sequence). J lost 8 bases, V lost 2 bases, and 6 bases had no gene match. The CDR3 is made up of 14 amino acids.

This clonotype was detected many times. The chain has TRBV7-2 and TRBJ1-4, with D possibly TRBD1 on 5 matching bases. Trimming shortened V by 1 base and J by 6 bases, and 18 bases separated the two germline ends. Germline CDR1 is SGHTA and CDR2 is FQGNSA. The CDR3 is 17 amino acids. The CDR3 region is CASSLGQRGRGDEKLFF. CDR3 DNA: TGTGCCAGCAGCTTAGGCCAGCGGGGACGTGGGGATGAAAAACTGTTTTTT.

This clonotype was found many times. The rearrangement links TRBV27 to TRBJ2-7; D remains unclear. The CDR3 runs 14 residues. V lost 6 bases and J lost 4, with 16 bases in between. Looked up from germline, CDR1 is MNHEY and CDR2 is SMNVEV (reference sequence). The chain's CDR3 is CASSRPGPIYEQYF. CDR3 in DNA: TGTGCCAGCAGCCGTCCGGGTCCTATTTACGAGCAGTACTTC.

This clonotype was observed many times. The V gene is TRBV6-2 or TRBV6-3, the J gene TRBJ2-5; TRBD2 matches 9 bases. This CDR3 comprises 15 residues. CDR1 is MNHEY, CDR2 SVGEGT, per germline. With 6 bases clipped from V and 4 bases from J, the junction kept 9 bases outside the gene matches. This CDR3 is CASSREIAGAETQYF. In DNA, the CDR3 is TGTGCCAGCAGCAGGGAGATAGCGGGGGCAGAGACCCAGTACTTC.

This clonotype came up many times. V and J are TRBV12-3 or TRBV12-4 and TRBJ2-1; TRBD2 matches 10 bases. The CDR3 extends over 14 amino acids. V was clipped by 6 bases and J by 5 bases; unmatched bases: 4. CDR3 sequence: CASRLAGANNEQFF. CDR3 bases: TGTGCCAGCAGGCTAGCGGGGGCGAACAATGAGCAGTTCTTC.

This clonotype was recorded at least ten times. The J gene is TRBJ1-2, the V gene TRBV7-2; D is uncertain. There are 14 residues in the CDR3. Germline CDR1 is SGHTA and CDR2 is FQGNSA. V shed 5 bases and J shed 4 bases, with 14 bases lying between them. The CDR3, as DNA: TGTGCCAGCAGCCCAGAGTTGGTGTCCTATGGCTACACCTTC. Protein: CASSPELVSYGYTF.

This clonotype was counted only a few times. The CDR3 DNA is TGTGCGACAGGGTTCGGTCAGCCCCAGCATTTT. Its translation is CATGFGQPQHF. The J gene is TRBJ1-5, the V gene TRBV6-2 or TRBV6-3; 7 nucleotides line up with TRBD1. Germline V gene sequence: CDR1 MNHEY, CDR2 SVGEGT. CDR3 length equals 11 residues.

The chain employs TRBV5-3 and TRBJ2-7; D possibly matches TRBD1 or TRBD2 (5 bases each). TRBV5-3 is given ORF status, its function remaining uncertain. V dropped 10 bases and J dropped 2 bases, with 13 bases sitting between them. The CDR3 runs to 12 residues. The CDR3 nucleotides are TGTGCCTGCAGGGACGGCACCTACGAGCAGTACTTC. This sequence encodes CACRDGTYEQYF.

This clonotype was recorded at least ten times. The chain employs TRBV5-1 and TRBJ1-4, with TRBD1 matching over 9 bases. The length of the CDR3 is 14 residues. Germline CDR1 and CDR2: SGHRS and YFSETQ. V shed 4 bases, J shed 8 bases, and the junction held 6 bases outside the gene matches. The CDR3 nucleotides are TGCGCCAGCAGCATCCGGACAGGGGAAGAAAAACTGTTTTTT. It specifies CASSIRTGEEKLFF.

This clonotype showed up just a few times. The chain carries TRBV4-3 and TRBJ1-2; 11 bases agree with TRBD1. The germline gives CDR1 LGHNA, CDR2 YSLEER. The CDR3 is 16 residues long. V trimming: 1 base; J trimming: 3 bases; junction bases outside the gene matches: 4. The CDR3 here is CASSQAPGQGDYGYTF. DNA for the CDR3: TGCGCCAGCAGCCAAGCACCGGGACAGGGGGACTATGGCTACACCTTC.

This chain uses TRBV7-9 with TRBJ1-2; tentative D call: TRBD1 (5 bases). V was pared by 3 bases and J by 7 bases, with 12 bases between. The CDR3 totals 13 residues. Germline CDR1 reads SEHNR; CDR2 reads FQNEAQ (reference sequence). Here the CDR3 reads CASSLGDYGGYTF. The CDR3 DNA is TGTGCCAGCAGCTTGGGGGACTACGGTGGCTACACCTTC.

In the case of this clonotype: This may be a read error, as it is one base from a much larger clone. The chain has TRBV12-3 or TRBV12-4 and TRBJ1-2; maybe TRBD1 (5 bases). The CDR3 is 12 amino acids. The CDR3 reads CACSLRDHGYTF. The CDR3 coding sequence is TGTGCCTGCAGTTTACGGGACCATGGCTACACCTTC.

This clonotype has a count of ten or more. The rearrangement uses TRBV2 and TRBJ1-5; D gene uncertain. Deletions cut 4 bases from V and 5 bases from J, with 9 bases between. Looked up from germline, CDR1 is SNHLY and CDR2 is FYNNEI. CDR3 size: 13 residues. CDR3 amino acids: CASSGYIYQPQHF. DNA for the CDR3: TGTGCCAGCAGTGGTTACATCTATCAGCCCCAGCATTTT.

In the case of this clonotype: Since a much larger clone is just one base distant, this may be a read error. The chain couples TRBV12-3 or TRBV12-4 to TRBJ2-3; 9 nucleotides agree with TRBD2. This CDR3 spans 16 amino acids. The CDR3 DNA reads TGTGCCAGCAGTTTAAGGTTGACTAGCGGCACAGAGACGCAGTATTTT. It codes for CASSLRLTSGTETQYF.

This clonotype was found many times. The V and J genes are TRBV15 and TRBJ2-7; TRBD2 might be the D (6 bases). The V and J ends lost 3 bases and 4 bases respectively, with 16 bases between them. Germline V gives CDR1 LNHNV, CDR2 YYDKDF (reference sequence). The CDR3 runs to 15 residues. CDR3: CATSRGGGSSYEQYF. In DNA, the CDR3 is TGTGCCACCAGCAGGGGCGGAGGGTCCAGTTACGAGCAGTACTTC.

The genes are TRBV10-3 and TRBJ2-1; D possibly corresponds to TRBD2 (7 bases). V gave up 0 bases and J gave up 8 bases, with 11 bases separating them. This CDR3 region has 14 residues. Germline values: CDR1 ENHRY, CDR2 SYGVKD. CDR3 bases: TGTGCCATCAGTGAGTCCGGGGGGCGCGATGAGCAGTTCTTC. It yields the protein CAISESGGRDEQFF.

This clonotype was seen only a few times. The chain has TRBV4-3 and TRBJ2-1; 9 bases are a match to TRBD1. This CDR3 has 14 residues. Germline CDR1 and CDR2: LGHNA and YSLEER. V shed 5 bases, J shed 8 bases, and the junction held 7 bases outside the gene matches. CDR3 DNA: TGCGCCAGCAGCAGGGGACAGGGTGGCGATGAGCAGTTCTTC. It codes for CASSRGQGGDEQFF.

This clonotype was picked up a small number of times. This CDR3 is CASSLSAGLHNEQFF. DNA of the CDR3: TGTGCCAGCAGCTTGTCAGCGGGCCTCCACAATGAGCAGTTCTTC. This chain uses TRBV5-4 with TRBJ2-1, with D possibly matching TRBD2 (6 bases). Per the germline V gene, CDR1 is SGHNT and CDR2 is YYREEE (reference sequence). Trimming shortened V by 1 base and J by 5 bases, and 13 bases separated the two germline ends. This CDR3 is built from 15 residues. The full variable domain, rest sourced from reference TRBV5-4 and TRBJ2-1, is ETGVTQSPTHLIKTRGQQVTLRCSSQSGHNTVSWYQQALGQGPQFIFQYYREEENGRGNFPPRFSGLQFPNYSSELNVNALELDDSALYLCASSLSAGLHNEQFFGPGTRLTVL.

This clonotype was counted ten times or more. The J gene is TRBJ2-7, the V gene TRBV29-1; D is undetermined. CDR3 length: 12 residues. CDR1 is SQVTM, CDR2 ANQGSEA, per germline. Trimming took off 4 bases at V and 2 bases at J, with 9 bases between the two ends. The CDR3 region is CSVAPQPYEQYF. The CDR3 DNA reads TGCAGCGTTGCCCCCCAGCCCTACGAGCAGTACTTC.

This clonotype was picked up many times. The chain combines TRBV5-6 with TRBJ1-1, with TRBD1 matching over 8 bases. From germline, CDR1 is SGHDT and CDR2 YYEEEE. The trim removed 0 bases at V and 2 bases at J, leaving 3 bases unmatched. CDR3 length: 15 residues. The CDR3 is CASSLETGVNTEAFF. The CDR3 DNA sequence: TGTGCCAGCAGCTTGGAGACAGGGGTAAACACTGAAGCTTTCTTT.

At least ten counts were recorded for this clonotype. The chain couples TRBV6-2 or TRBV6-3 to TRBJ2-3; 8 bases match TRBD2. The CDR3 has 17 amino acids. J gave up 1 base and V 6 bases, and 12 bases lay outside the gene matches. Germline V gene data show CDR1 as MNHEY and CDR2 as SVGEGT. As DNA, the CDR3 is TGTGCCAGCAGCACCTATACCCGGGGGGGAGGCACAGATACGCAGTATTTT. Encoded protein: CASSTYTRGGGTDTQYF.

The V gene is TRBV7-2, the J gene TRBJ2-7; D possibly corresponds to TRBD1 (7 bases). V lost 6 bases and J 9 bases, leaving 24 bases between the germline ends. CDR1 is SGHTA, CDR2 FQGNSA, per germline. The CDR3 is 15 amino acids. Here the CDR3 DNA reads TGTGCCAGCAGTCCATCTCCGCAGGGGGGCCACGTGCAGTACTTC. Translated: CASSPSPQGGHVQYF.